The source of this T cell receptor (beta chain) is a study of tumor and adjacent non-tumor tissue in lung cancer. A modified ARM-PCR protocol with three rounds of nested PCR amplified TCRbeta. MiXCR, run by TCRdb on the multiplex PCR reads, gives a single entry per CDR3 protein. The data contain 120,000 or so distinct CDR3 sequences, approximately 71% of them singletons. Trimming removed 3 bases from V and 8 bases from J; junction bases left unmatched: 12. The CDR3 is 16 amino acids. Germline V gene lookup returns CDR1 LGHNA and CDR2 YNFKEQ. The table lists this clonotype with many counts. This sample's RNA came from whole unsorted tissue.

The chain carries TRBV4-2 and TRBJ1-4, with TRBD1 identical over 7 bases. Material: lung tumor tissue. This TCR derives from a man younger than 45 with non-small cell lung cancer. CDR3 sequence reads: CASSQVQHRGGEKLFF. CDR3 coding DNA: TGTGCCAGCAGCCAGGTCCAACACAGGGGCGGGGAAAAACTGTTTTTT.